The 30 T cell receptor beta chains presented below share a single source sample, sequenced in a study of shared clonotypes between healthy human individuals. Naive CD8 cells, CD45RO-negative and positively selected for CCR7, excluded terminally differentiated effector memory CD45RA+ cells. Method: immunoSEQ multiplex PCR; TCRdb's copy keeps in-frame clones and lacks some. The profile shows roughly 570,000 clones, roughly 98% of them singletons. Material: naive CD8+ T cells sorted from blood. These receptors originate from a man between 25 and 39 years old in good health.

This chain links TRBV19 with TRBJ2-7, with TRBD2 identical over 12 bases. This CDR3 has 15 residues. Trimming at V came to 6 bases and at J to 5 bases, leaving 8 bases not matched to a gene. Germline V gene lookup returns CDR1 LNHDA and CDR2 SQIVND (reference sequence). The CDR3 sequence: CASSLAGGLSHEQYF. DNA of the CDR3: TGTGCCAGTAGCCTAGCGGGAGGGCTTTCCCACGAGCAGTACTTC.

The rearrangement uses TRBV30 and TRBJ2-5; D unresolved. The CDR3 covers 11 residues. V shed 0 bases and J shed 14 bases, with 13 bases lying between them. The V gene's germline CDR1 is GTSNPN and CDR2 SVGIG (reference sequence). The CDR3, as DNA: TGTGCCTGGAGTGTGGCGGCTTCGATATACTTC. Amino acids: CAWSVAASIYF.

This clone was counted a single time. This CDR3 reads CASGKVLAAYEQYF. CDR3 sequence (DNA): TGTGCCAGCGGGAAGGTGCTAGCGGCCTACGAGCAGTACTTC. This chain connects TRBV27 to TRBJ2-7; 7 positions agree with TRBD2. This CDR3 region has 14 residues. Germline CDR1 is MNHEY and CDR2 is SMNVEV (reference sequence). Unmatched junction bases numbered 9, after V lost 8 bases and J lost 2 bases.

This clone was counted a single time. V and J are TRBV5-1 and TRBJ2-7; the D gene could be TRBD1 or TRBD2 (5 bases each). Per germline, CDR1 SGHRS and CDR2 YFSETQ. Trimming removed 4 bases from V and 0 bases from J, with 14 bases in between. This CDR3 comprises 15 residues. CDR3 in amino acids: CASSQRSGTSYEQYF. CDR3 nucleotides: TGCGCCAGCAGCCAGAGGTCCGGGACCTCCTACGAGCAGTACTTC.

The V and J genes are TRBV5-6 and TRBJ1-2; D possibly corresponds to TRBD1 (5 bases). The V and J ends lost 4 bases and 4 bases respectively, with 17 bases between them. The CDR3 is 15 residues long. Germline-derived CDR1 and CDR2 are SGHDT and YYEEEE. The DNA of the CDR3 is TGTGCCAGCAGCCCTGGCCAGGGAAAGGGCTATGGCTACACCTTC. It specifies CASSPGQGKGYGYTF.

This clone appeared once. The chain joins TRBV30 to TRBJ2-3; 14 nucleotides match TRBD2. The V gene end was trimmed by 1 base and the J gene end by 5 bases; junction bases not matched to a gene: 2. CDR1 is GTSNPN and CDR2 is SVGIG in the germline V gene (reference sequence). The CDR3 runs to 15 residues. This CDR3 reads CAWSGGLAGVDTQYF. Written as DNA, the CDR3 is TGTGCCTGGAGTGGGGGACTAGCGGGAGTAGATACGCAGTATTTT.

CDR3: CASSFTSETQYF. The CDR3 DNA reads as TGTGCCAGCAGCTTTACTAGCGAGACCCAGTACTTC. This rearrangement joins TRBV11-2 to TRBJ2-5, with a possible D match to TRBD2 (6 bases). The CDR3 totals 12 residues. The germline V and J ends were trimmed by 3 bases and 5 bases, with 7 bases remaining between them. Germline V CDR1 and CDR2: SGHAT, FQNNGV.

The chain uses TRBV7-2 and TRBJ1-3; no firm D call. CDR1 and CDR2 (germline): SGHTA, FQGNSA. The CDR3 contains 15 residues. Trimming removed 0 bases at V and 7 bases at J, with 13 bases between. This CDR3 reads CASSLAPGFANTIYF. The CDR3 bases are TGTGCCAGCAGCTTAGCGCCGGGGTTTGCGAACACCATATATTTT.

The chain is built from TRBV4-1 and TRBJ1-1, with 7 positions matching TRBD1. Germline loops: CDR1 MGHRA, CDR2 YSYEKL. The CDR3 runs 14 residues. The ends lost 0 bases at V and 5 bases at J; junction bases unmatched: 3. The CDR3 DNA reads TGCGCCAGCAGCCAAGACGGCAGGGGGACTGAAGCTTTCTTT. Protein: CASSQDGRGTEAFF.

The chain employs TRBV5-6 and TRBJ2-1; 7 bases map to TRBD1. The CDR3 is 14 residues long. The trim removed 3 bases at V and 7 bases at J, leaving 7 bases unmatched. CDR1 SGHDT and CDR2 YYEEEE come from the germline V gene. CDR3 in DNA: TGTGCCAGCAGCTCCGGACAGGTGATAAATGAGCAGTTCTTC. Translated, it gives CASSSGQVINEQFF.

The DNA for the CDR3 is TGTGCCACCCGTCACCCAGAAAGCGGTATCACAGATACGCAGTATTTT. This gives the protein CATRHPESGITDTQYF. The chain couples TRBV7-9 to TRBJ2-3; TRBD2 is a possible D gene (5 bases). Trimming shortened V by 10 bases and J by 2 bases, and 22 bases separated the two germline ends. The CDR3 totals 16 residues. Germline lookup yields CDR1 SEHNR and CDR2 FQNEAQ (reference sequence). Drawing the rest from reference TRBV7-9 and TRBJ2-3, the complete variable domain is DTGVSQNPRHKITKRGQNVTFRCDPISEHNRLYWYRQTLGQGPEFLTYFQNEAQLEKSRLLSDRFSAERPKGSFSTLEIQRTEQGDSAMYLCATRHPESGITDTQYFGPGTRLTVL.

This clone was counted a single time. The chain carries TRBV27 and TRBJ2-7; D possibly uses TRBD1 or TRBD2 (5 bases each). Germline V gives CDR1 MNHEY, CDR2 SMNVEV (reference sequence). CDR3 size: 14 residues. V lost 2 bases, J lost 3 bases, and 11 bases lay in between. CDR3 loop: CASSLTGTGYEQYF. CDR3 DNA sequence: TGTGCCAGCAGTTTAACCGGGACGGGCTACGAGCAGTACTTC.

The chain has TRBV28 and TRBJ2-1; 11 nucleotides agree with TRBD2. This CDR3 is built from 17 residues. The V gene's germline CDR1 is MDHEN and CDR2 SYDVKM. Trimming removed 7 bases from V and 8 bases from J; junction bases left unmatched: 16. The CDR3 DNA reads TGTGCCAGCACCCACTTAGGGCTAGCGGGAGGAGGGGATGAGCAGTTCTTC. Its translation: CASTHLGLAGGGDEQFF.

CDR3 amino acids: CASSPASGTNTGELFF. The DNA for the CDR3 is TGCGCCAGCAGCCCCGCTAGCGGGACGAACACCGGGGAGCTGTTTTTT. The J gene is TRBJ2-2, the V gene TRBV4-1; 9 nucleotides agree with TRBD2. The J segment lost 0 bases and the V segment lost 4 bases, leaving 3 bases of the junction unmatched. The CDR3 is 16 amino acids. From germline, CDR1 is MGHRA and CDR2 YSYEKL.

The V gene is TRBV29-1, the J gene TRBJ2-2; D gene unclear. Per the germline V gene, CDR1 is SQVTM and CDR2 is ANQGSEA. The CDR3 is made up of 12 amino acids. V lost 7 bases, J lost 0 bases, and 6 bases lay in between. The DNA for the CDR3 is TGCAGCGGGGGTCCGAACACCGGGGAGCTGTTTTTT. Its translation is CSGGPNTGELFF.

The rearrangement uses TRBV7-9 and TRBJ2-5; 9 bases map to TRBD2. Germline V gene sequence: CDR1 SEHNR, CDR2 FQNEAQ (reference sequence). V shed 2 bases and J 0 bases; nucleotides not matched to a gene: 7. The CDR3 sequence is 17 residues long. DNA for the CDR3: TGTGCCAGCAGCTTATTGACTAGCGGAGCGAACCAAGAGACCCAGTACTTC. It encodes CASSLLTSGANQETQYF. Full variable domain (missing parts from reference TRBV7-9 and TRBJ2-5): DTGVSQNPRHKITKRGQNVTFRCDPISEHNRLYWYRQTLGQGPEFLTYFQNEAQLEKSRLLSDRFSAERPKGSFSTLEIQRTEQGDSAMYLCASSLLTSGANQETQYFGPGTRLLVL.

The chain recombines TRBV7-9 with TRBJ2-1; TRBD2 agrees at 7 bases. This CDR3 region has 15 residues. V shed 5 bases, J shed 4 bases, and the junction held 8 bases outside the gene matches. Germline lookup yields CDR1 SEHNR and CDR2 FQNEAQ (reference sequence). The chain's CDR3 is CASSAGEGPYNEQFF. In DNA, the CDR3 is TGTGCCAGCAGCGCCGGGGAGGGCCCTTACAATGAGCAGTTCTTC.

This clone appeared a single time. The V and J genes are TRBV7-2 and TRBJ1-2; no clear D gene. The germline V and J ends were trimmed by 4 bases and 5 bases, with 17 bases remaining between them. Looked up from germline, CDR1 is SGHTA and CDR2 is FQGNSA. The CDR3 has 15 amino acids. CDR3 sequence: CASSSTPSVHYGYTF. CDR3 nucleotide sequence: TGTGCCAGCAGCTCAACACCCTCCGTACATTATGGCTACACCTTC.

This clone was seen a single time. The chain carries TRBV9 and TRBJ1-2; TRBD1 matches at 7 bases. The trim removed 2 bases at V and 3 bases at J, leaving 7 bases unmatched. This CDR3 spans 15 amino acids. The germline V gene has CDR1 SGDLS and CDR2 YYNGEE. The CDR3 DNA reads as TGTGCCAGCAGCGTCTATGGGGACAGTTACTATGGCTACACCTTC. It codes for CASSVYGDSYYGYTF.

This clone showed up just once. The chain is built from TRBV6-5 and TRBJ2-7; D is undetermined. The germline CDR1 and CDR2 sequences are MNHEY and SVGAGI. The CDR3 spans 13 residues. V was shortened by 0 bases and J by 6 bases, with 9 bases between the two germline ends. CDR3 sequence: CASSYSSNFEQYF. Written as DNA, the CDR3 is TGTGCCAGCAGTTACTCGTCGAATTTCGAGCAGTACTTC.

The CDR3 nucleotides are TGTGCCAGCAGCTCCAGGGACGCGAACACCGGGGAGCTGTTTTTT. It codes for CASSSRDANTGELFF. This sequence joins TRBV7-9 and TRBJ2-2; TRBD1 or TRBD2 may be the D gene (5 bases each). The V gene lost 4 bases and the J gene lost 0 bases, with 9 bases spanning the gap. The length of the CDR3 is 15 residues. Germline CDR1 is SEHNR and CDR2 is FQNEAQ (reference sequence).

V usage is TRBV7-2 and J usage is TRBJ2-3; the match to TRBD2 covers 11 bases. The germline CDR1 and CDR2 sequences are SGHTA and FQGNSA. The CDR3 is 15 residues long. The V gene end was trimmed by 5 bases and the J gene end by 4 bases; junction bases not matched to a gene: 5. The CDR3 sequence: CASSPGTSGPDTQYF. CDR3 bases: TGTGCCAGCAGCCCCGGGACTAGCGGTCCAGATACGCAGTATTTT.

In nucleotides, the CDR3 is TGTGCCAGCAGTCACCGGTCCCTGGGCTACGGGGAGCAGTACTTC. Encoded protein: CASSHRSLGYGEQYF. The chain couples TRBV28 to TRBJ2-7; D unclear. The CDR3 runs 15 residues. Trimming took 5 bases from V and 7 from J, leaving 21 bases between them. Germline loops: CDR1 MDHEN, CDR2 SYDVKM.

This sequence joins TRBV5-6 and TRBJ2-7; 8 bases line up with TRBD1. The V segment lost 2 bases and the J segment 3 bases; nucleotides outside the gene matches: 4. The CDR3 length is 14 residues. Germline values: CDR1 SGHDT, CDR2 YYEEEE. For the CDR3, the DNA is TGTGCCAGCAGCTTCTCGACAGGGGTCTACGAGCAGTACTTC. Translation: CASSFSTGVYEQYF.

The chain uses TRBV27 and TRBJ2-3, with D unclear. CDR1 and CDR2 (germline): MNHEY, SMNVEV (reference sequence). V lost 4 bases, J lost 1 base, and 12 bases lay in between. The CDR3 runs 15 residues. The CDR3 sequence: CASSYGPVGTDTQYF. The CDR3 bases are TGTGCCAGCAGTTATGGGCCCGTCGGCACAGATACGCAGTATTTT.

This chain connects TRBV29-1 to TRBJ1-2, with 8 positions matching TRBD1. In germline, CDR1 is SQVTM, CDR2 ANQGSEA. Losses at the gene ends were 5 bases for V and 4 bases for J; bases not matched to a gene: 6. The CDR3 runs to 13 residues. The CDR3 spells CSVQPDRAYGYTF. In DNA, the CDR3 is TGCAGCGTTCAACCGGACAGGGCCTATGGCTACACCTTC. Full variable domain (remainder filled in from reference TRBV29-1 and TRBJ1-2): SAVISQKPSRDICQRGTSLTIQCQVDSQVTMMFWYRQQPGQSLTLIATANQGSEATYESGFVIDKFPISRPNLTFSTLTVSNMSPEDSSIYLCSVQPDRAYGYTFGSGTRLTVV.

The chain combines TRBV5-1 with TRBJ2-1, with 11 bases matching TRBD1. The CDR3 is made up of 14 amino acids. The J segment lost 3 bases and the V segment lost 9 bases, leaving 5 bases of the junction unmatched. Germline V gene lookup returns CDR1 SGHRS and CDR2 YFSETQ. CDR3 residues: CATTGTGGYNEQFF. The CDR3 DNA follows: TGCGCCACCACCGGGACAGGGGGCTACAATGAGCAGTTCTTC.

This chain links TRBV29-1 with TRBJ2-7, with a possible D match to TRBD1 (6 bases). Germline CDR1 is SQVTM and CDR2 is ANQGSEA. Trimming removed 6 bases from V and 2 bases from J, with 14 bases in between. The CDR3 runs to 13 residues. CDR3 nucleotides: TGCAGCGTGATCAGCGGACAGACCTACGAGCAGTACTTC. It encodes CSVISGQTYEQYF.

The chain couples TRBV11-3 to TRBJ2-5, with D maybe TRBD1 (6 bases). Germline V CDR1 and CDR2: SGHNT, YENEEA. The CDR3 is made up of 15 amino acids. Trimming removed 4 bases at V and 5 bases at J, with 17 bases between. CDR3 bases: TGTGCCAGCAGCTCCCCGACAGGTCGTCGGGAGACCCAGTACTTC. It codes for CASSSPTGRRETQYF.

A note on this clone: The junction departs from germline at one end; a sequencing error may be responsible. V is TRBV6-6 and J is TRBJ2-7; D is ambiguous. In germline, CDR1 is MNHNY, CDR2 SVGAGI (reference sequence). The CDR3 sequence is 12 residues long. CDR3 in DNA: TGTGCCAGCAGGTATAGCTCCCACGAGCAGTACTTC. Encoded protein: CASRYSSHEQYF.